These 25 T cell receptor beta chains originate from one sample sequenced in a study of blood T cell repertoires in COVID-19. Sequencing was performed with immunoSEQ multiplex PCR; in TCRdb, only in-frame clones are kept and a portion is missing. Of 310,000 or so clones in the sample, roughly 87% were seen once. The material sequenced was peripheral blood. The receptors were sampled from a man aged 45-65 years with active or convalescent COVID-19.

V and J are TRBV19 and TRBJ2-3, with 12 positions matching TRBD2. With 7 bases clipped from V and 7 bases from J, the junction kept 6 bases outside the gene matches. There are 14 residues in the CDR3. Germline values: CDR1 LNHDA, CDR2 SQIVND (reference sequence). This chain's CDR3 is CASKTSGRANTQYF. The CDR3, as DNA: TGTGCCAGTAAGACTAGCGGGAGAGCGAATACGCAGTATTTT.

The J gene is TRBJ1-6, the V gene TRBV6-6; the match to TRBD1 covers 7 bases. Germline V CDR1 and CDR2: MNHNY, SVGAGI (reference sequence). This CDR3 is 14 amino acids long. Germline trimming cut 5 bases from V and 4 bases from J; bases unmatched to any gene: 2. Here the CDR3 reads CASSLDRYNSPLHF. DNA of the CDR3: TGTGCCAGCAGTCTGGACAGGTATAATTCACCCCTCCACTTT.

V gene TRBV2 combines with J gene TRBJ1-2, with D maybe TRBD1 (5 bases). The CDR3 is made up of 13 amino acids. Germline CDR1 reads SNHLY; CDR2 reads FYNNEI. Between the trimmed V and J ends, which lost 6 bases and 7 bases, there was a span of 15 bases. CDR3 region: CASRMEGMRGYTF. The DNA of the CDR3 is TGTGCCAGCAGGATGGAGGGGATGCGTGGCTACACCTTC.

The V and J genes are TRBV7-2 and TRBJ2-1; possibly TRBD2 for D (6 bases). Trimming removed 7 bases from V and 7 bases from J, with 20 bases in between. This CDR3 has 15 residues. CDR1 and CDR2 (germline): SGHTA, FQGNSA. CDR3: CASTTGLGLSNEQFF. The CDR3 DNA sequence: TGTGCCAGCACCACAGGCCTGGGACTGTCGAATGAGCAGTTCTTC.

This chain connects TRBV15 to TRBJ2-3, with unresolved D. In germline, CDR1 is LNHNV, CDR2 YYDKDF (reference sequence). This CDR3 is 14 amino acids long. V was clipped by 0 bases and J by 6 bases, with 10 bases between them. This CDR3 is CATSRELFWDTQYF. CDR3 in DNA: TGTGCCACCAGCAGAGAACTCTTCTGGGATACGCAGTATTTT.

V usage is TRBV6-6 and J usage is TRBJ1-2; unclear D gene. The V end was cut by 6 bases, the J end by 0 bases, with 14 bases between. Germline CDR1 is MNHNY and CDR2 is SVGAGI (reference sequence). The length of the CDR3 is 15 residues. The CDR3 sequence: CASRQPRSSNYGYTF. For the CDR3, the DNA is TGTGCCAGCAGGCAACCCAGATCCTCTAACTATGGCTACACCTTC.

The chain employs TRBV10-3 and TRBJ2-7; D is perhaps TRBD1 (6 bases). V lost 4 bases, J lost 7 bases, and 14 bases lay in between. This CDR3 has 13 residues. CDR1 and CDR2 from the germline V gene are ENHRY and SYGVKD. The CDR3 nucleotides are TGTGCCATCAGTGCAGGGGCGACATGGGAGCAGTACTTC. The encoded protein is CAISAGATWEQYF.

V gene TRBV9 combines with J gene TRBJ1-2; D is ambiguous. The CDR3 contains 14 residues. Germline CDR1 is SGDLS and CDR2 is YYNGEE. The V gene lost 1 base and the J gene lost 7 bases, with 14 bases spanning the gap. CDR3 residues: CASSVREVQGGYTF. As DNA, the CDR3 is TGTGCCAGCAGCGTAAGAGAGGTCCAAGGTGGCTACACCTTC. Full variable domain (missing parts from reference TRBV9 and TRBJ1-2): DSGVTQTPKHLITATGQRVTLRCSPRSGDLSVYWYQQSLDQGLQFLIQYYNGEERAKGNILERFSAQQFPDLHSELNLSSLELGDSALYFCASSVREVQGGYTFGSGTRLTVV.

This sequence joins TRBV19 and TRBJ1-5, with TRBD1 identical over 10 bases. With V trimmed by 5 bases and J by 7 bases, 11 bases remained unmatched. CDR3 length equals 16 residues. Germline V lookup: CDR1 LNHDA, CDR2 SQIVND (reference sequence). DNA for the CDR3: TGTGCCAGTAGTCCGCCGACAGGGGGCGACGACCAGCCCCAGCATTTT. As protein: CASSPPTGGDDQPQHF.

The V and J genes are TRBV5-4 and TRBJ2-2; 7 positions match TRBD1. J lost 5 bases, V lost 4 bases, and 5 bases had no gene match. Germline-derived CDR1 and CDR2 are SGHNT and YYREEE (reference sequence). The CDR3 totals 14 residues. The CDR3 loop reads CASSRDSSTGELFF. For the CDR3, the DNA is TGTGCCAGCAGCAGGGACAGTTCAACCGGGGAGCTGTTTTTT.

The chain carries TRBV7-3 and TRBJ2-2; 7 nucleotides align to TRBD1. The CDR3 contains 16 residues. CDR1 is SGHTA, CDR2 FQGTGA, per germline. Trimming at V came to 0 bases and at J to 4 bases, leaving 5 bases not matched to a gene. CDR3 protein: CASSLTPTGITGELFF. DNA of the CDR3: TGTGCCAGCAGCTTAACTCCGACAGGGATCACCGGGGAGCTGTTTTTT.

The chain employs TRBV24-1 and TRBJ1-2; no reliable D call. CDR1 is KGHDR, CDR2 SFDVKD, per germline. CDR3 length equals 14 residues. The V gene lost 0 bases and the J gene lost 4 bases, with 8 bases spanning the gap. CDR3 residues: CATSDLGRRYGYTF. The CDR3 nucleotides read TGTGCCACCAGTGATTTGGGGCGACGCTATGGCTACACCTTC.

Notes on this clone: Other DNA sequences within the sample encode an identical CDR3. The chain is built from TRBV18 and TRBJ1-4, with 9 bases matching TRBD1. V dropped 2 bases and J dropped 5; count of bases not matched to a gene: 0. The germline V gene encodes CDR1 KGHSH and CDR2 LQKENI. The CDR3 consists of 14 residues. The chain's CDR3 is CASSPGTGNEKLFF. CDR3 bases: TGTGCCAGCTCACCAGGGACAGGGAATGAAAAACTGTTTTTT.

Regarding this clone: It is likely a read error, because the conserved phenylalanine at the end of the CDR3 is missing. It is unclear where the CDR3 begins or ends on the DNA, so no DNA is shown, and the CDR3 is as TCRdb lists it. The CDR3 region is CSVGIDGETVL. This rearrangement joins TRBV29-1 to TRBJ2-7; TRBD2 reflects the table's D call only, with no check against the DNA. CDR1 and CDR2 from the germline V gene are SQVTM and ANQGSEA. The CDR3 sequence runs 11 residues, both termini included.

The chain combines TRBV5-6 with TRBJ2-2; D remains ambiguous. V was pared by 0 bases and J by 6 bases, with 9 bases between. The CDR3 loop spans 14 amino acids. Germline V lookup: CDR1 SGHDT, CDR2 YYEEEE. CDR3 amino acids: CASSLEPSAGELFF. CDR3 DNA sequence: TGTGCCAGCAGCTTGGAACCCAGCGCCGGGGAGCTGTTTTTT.

CDR3 bases: TGTGCCTGGAGAGAGGGGAGGTGGGTGTCCTCCTACAATGAGCAGTTCTTC. It is translated as CAWREGRWVSSYNEQFF. This rearrangement joins TRBV30 to TRBJ2-1, with D possibly TRBD2 on 6 matching bases. The CDR3 loop spans 17 amino acids. The ends were cut back, 3 bases at V and 0 bases at J, with 18 bases in the middle. The germline V gene encodes CDR1 GTSNPN and CDR2 SVGIG (reference sequence).

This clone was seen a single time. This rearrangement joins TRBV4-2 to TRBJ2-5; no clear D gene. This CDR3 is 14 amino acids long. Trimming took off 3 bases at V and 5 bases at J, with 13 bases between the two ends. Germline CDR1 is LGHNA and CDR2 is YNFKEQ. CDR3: CASSQIAVGETQYF. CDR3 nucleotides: TGTGCCAGCAGCCAGATCGCAGTCGGGGAGACCCAGTACTTC.

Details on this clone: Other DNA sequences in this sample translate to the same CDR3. The CDR3 DNA reads TGTGCCAGCTCACCTACGGGGAACACTGAAGCTTTCTTT. Translated, it gives CASSPTGNTEAFF. The chain links TRBV18 to TRBJ1-1; D gene uncertain. Trimming left V 3 bases short and J 1 base short, with 6 bases between. CDR1 is KGHSH and CDR2 is LQKENI in the germline V gene. This CDR3 is built from 13 residues.

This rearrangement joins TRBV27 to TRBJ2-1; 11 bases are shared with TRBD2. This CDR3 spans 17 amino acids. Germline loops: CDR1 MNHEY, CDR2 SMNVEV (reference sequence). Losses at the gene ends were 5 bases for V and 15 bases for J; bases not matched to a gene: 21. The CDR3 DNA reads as TGTGCCAGCAGTCCCCATTCGTTACTAGCGGGGGAACCCGATCCGTTCTTC. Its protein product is CASSPHSLLAGEPDPFF.

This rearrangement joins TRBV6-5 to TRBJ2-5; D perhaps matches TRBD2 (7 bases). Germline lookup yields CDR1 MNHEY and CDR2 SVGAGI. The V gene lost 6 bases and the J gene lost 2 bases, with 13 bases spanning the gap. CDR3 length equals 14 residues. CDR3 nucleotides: TGTGCCAGCAGCGTAGGGAGGGGGCAAGAGACCCAGTACTTC. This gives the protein CASSVGRGQETQYF.

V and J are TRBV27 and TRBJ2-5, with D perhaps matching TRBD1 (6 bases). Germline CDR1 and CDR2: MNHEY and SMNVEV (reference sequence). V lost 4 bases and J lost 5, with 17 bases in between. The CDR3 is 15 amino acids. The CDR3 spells CASSYRVGGRETQYF. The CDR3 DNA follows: TGTGCCAGCAGTTACCGAGTAGGGGGTCGGGAGACCCAGTACTTC.

The CDR3 nucleotides are TGTGCCAGCAGTTACCTAAGCTCTGGGGCCAACGTCCTGACTTTC. Translated, it gives CASSYLSSGANVLTF. V gene TRBV6-5 combines with J gene TRBJ2-6, with D unresolved. Trimming removed 2 bases at V and 0 bases at J, with 5 bases between. CDR3 length equals 15 residues. CDR1 and CDR2 (germline): MNHEY, SVGAGI.

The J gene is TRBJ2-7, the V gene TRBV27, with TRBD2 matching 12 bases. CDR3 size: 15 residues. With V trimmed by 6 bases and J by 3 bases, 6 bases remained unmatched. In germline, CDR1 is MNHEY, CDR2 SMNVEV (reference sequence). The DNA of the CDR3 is TGTGCCAGCAGCCTACTAGCGGGAGGTTTCTACGAGCAGTACTTC. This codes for CASSLLAGGFYEQYF.

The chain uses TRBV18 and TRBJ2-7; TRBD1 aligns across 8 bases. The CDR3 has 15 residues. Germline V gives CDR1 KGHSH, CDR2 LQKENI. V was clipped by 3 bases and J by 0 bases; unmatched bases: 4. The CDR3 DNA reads TGTGCCAGCTCACCGGGACAGGCCAGCTCCTACGAGCAGTACTTC. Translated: CASSPGQASSYEQYF.

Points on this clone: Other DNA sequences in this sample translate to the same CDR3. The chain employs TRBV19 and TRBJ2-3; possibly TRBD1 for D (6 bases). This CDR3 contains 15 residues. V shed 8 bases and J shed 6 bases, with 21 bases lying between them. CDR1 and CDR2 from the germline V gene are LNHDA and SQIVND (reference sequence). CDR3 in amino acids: CASGSMGQTADTQYF. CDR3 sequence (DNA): TGTGCCAGTGGTAGTATGGGACAAACTGCGGATACGCAGTATTTT.